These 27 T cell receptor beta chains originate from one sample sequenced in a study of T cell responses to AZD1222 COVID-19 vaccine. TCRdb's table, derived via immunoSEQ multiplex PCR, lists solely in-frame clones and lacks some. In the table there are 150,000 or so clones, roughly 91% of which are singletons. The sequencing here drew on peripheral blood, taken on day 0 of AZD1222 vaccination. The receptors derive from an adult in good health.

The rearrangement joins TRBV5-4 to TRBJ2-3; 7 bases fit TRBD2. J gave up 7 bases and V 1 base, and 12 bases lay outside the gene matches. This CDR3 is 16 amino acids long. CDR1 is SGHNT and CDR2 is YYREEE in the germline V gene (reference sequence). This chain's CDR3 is CASSLSSSGAEYTQYF. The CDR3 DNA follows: TGTGCCAGCAGCTTGAGCTCCAGCGGGGCAGAATATACGCAGTATTTT. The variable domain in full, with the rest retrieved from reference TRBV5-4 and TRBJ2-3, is ETGVTQSPTHLIKTRGQQVTLRCSSQSGHNTVSWYQQALGQGPQFIFQYYREEENGRGNFPPRFSGLQFPNYSSELNVNALELDDSALYLCASSLSSSGAEYTQYFGPGTRLTVL.

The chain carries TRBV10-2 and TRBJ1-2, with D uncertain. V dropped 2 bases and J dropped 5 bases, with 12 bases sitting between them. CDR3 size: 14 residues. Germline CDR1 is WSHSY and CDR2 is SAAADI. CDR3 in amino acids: CASSEPTSRYGYTF. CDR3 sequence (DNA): TGCGCCAGCAGTGAGCCCACCTCTCGATATGGCTACACCTTC.

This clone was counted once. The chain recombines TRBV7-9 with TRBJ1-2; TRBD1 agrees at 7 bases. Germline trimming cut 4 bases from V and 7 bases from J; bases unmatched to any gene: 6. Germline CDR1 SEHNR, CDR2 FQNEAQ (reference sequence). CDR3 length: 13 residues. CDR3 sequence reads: CASSSIQGVGYTF. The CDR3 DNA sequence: TGTGCCAGCAGCTCCATTCAGGGGGTTGGCTACACCTTC.

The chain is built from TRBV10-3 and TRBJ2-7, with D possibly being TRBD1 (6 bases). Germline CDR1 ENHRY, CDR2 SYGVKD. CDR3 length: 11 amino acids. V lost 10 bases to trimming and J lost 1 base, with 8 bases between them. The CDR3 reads CATGQSYEQYF. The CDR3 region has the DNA TGTGCCACCGGACAGTCCTACGAGCAGTACTTC.

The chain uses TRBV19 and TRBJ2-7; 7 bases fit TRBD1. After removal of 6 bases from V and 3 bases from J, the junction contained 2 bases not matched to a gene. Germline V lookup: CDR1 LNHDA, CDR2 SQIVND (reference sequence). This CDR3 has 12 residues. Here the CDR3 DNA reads TGTGCCAGTAGGGACAGGCTCTACGAGCAGTACTTC. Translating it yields CASRDRLYEQYF.

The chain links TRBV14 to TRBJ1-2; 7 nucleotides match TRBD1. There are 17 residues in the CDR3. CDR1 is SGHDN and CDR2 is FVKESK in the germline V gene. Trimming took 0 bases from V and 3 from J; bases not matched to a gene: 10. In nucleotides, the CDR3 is TGTGCCAGCAGCCAAGATAGCAACAGGGGAAGATACTATGGCTACACCTTC. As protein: CASSQDSNRGRYYGYTF.

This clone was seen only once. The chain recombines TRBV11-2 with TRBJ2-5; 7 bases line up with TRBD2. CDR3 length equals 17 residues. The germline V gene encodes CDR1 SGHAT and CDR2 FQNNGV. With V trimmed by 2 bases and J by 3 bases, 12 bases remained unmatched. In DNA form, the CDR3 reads TGTGCCAGCAGCTTATGGTCCGGGACTACCCTTAAAGAGACCCAGTACTTC. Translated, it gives CASSLWSGTTLKETQYF. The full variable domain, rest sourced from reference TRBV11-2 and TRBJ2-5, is EAGVAQSPRYKIIEKRQSVAFWCNPISGHATLYWYQQILGQGPKLLIQFQNNGVVDDSQLPKDRFSAERLKGVDSTLKIQPAKLEDSAVYLCASSLWSGTTLKETQYFGPGTRLLVL.

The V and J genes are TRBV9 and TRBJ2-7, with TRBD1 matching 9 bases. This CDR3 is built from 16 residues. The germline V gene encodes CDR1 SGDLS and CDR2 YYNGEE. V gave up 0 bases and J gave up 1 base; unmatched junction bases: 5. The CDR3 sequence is CASSVGLDRGSYEQYF. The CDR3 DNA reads TGTGCCAGCAGCGTAGGTCTGGACAGGGGATCCTACGAGCAGTACTTC.

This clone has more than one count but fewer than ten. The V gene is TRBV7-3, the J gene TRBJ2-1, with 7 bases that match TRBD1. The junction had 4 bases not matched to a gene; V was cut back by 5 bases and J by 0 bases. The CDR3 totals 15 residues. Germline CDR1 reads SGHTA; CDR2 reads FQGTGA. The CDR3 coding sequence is TGTGCCAGCAGCACCCGGGACAGCTCCTACAATGAGCAGTTCTTC. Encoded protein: CASSTRDSSYNEQFF.

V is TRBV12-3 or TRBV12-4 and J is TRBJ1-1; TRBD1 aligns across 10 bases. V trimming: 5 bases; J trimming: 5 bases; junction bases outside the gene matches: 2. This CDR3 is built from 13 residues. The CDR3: CASSGTGVTEAFF. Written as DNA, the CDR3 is TGTGCCAGCAGTGGGACAGGGGTTACTGAAGCTTTCTTT.

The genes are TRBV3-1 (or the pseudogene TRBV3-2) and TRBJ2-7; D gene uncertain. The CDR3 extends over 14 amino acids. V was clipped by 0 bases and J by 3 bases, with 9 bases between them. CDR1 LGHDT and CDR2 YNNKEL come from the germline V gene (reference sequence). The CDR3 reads CASSQEPPSYEQYF. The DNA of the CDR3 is TGTGCCAGCAGCCAAGAACCCCCAAGCTACGAGCAGTACTTC.

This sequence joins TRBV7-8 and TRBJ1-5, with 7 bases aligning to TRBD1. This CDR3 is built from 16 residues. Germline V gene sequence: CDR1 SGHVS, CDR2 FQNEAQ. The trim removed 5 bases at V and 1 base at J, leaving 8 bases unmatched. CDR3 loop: CASSLRQGGSNQPQHF. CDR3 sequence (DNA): TGTGCCAGCAGCCTCCGACAGGGAGGGAGCAATCAGCCCCAGCATTTT.

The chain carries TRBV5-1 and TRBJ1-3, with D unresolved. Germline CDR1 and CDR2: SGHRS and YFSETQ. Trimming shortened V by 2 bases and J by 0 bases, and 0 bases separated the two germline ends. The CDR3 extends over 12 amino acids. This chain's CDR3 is CASSFSGNTIYF. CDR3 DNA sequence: TGCGCCAGCAGCTTCTCTGGAAACACCATATATTTT.

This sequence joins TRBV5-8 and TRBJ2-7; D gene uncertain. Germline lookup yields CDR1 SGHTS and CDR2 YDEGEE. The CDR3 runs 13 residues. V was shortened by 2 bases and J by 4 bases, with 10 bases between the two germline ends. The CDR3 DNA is TGTGCCAGCAGCTTACTCCTTACTTACGAGCAGTACTTC. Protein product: CASSLLLTYEQYF.

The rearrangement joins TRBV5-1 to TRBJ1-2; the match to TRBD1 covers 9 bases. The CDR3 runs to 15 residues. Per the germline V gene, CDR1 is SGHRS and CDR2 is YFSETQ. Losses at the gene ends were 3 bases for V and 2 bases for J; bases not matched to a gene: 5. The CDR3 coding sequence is TGCGCCAGCAGCTGGGAGGACAGGGGAAACTATGGCTACACCTTC. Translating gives CASSWEDRGNYGYTF.

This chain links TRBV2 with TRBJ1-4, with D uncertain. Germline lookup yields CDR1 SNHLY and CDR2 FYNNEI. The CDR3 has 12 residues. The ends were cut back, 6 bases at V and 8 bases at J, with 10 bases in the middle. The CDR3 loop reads CASRVQPEKLFF. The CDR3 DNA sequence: TGTGCCAGCAGGGTTCAGCCAGAAAAACTGTTTTTT.

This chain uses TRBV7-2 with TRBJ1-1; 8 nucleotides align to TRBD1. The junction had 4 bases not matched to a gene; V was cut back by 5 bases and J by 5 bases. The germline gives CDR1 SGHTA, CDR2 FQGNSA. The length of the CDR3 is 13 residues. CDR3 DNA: TGTGCCAGCAGCAAAGACAGGGGTACTGAAGCTTTCTTT. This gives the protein CASSKDRGTEAFF.

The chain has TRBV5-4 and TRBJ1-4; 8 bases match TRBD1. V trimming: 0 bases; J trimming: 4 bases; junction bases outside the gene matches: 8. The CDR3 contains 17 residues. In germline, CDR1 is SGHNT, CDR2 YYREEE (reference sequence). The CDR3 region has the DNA TGTGCCAGCAGCTTGGCTGGCAGGGGGCGAGTTAATGAAAAACTGTTTTTT. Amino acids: CASSLAGRGRVNEKLFF.

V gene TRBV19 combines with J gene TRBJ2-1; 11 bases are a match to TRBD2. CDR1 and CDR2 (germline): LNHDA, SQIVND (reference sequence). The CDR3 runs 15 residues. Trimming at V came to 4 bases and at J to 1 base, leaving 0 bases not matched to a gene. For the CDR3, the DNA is TGTGCCAGTAGTAGGACTAGCGGGTCCTACAATGAGCAGTTCTTC. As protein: CASSRTSGSYNEQFF.

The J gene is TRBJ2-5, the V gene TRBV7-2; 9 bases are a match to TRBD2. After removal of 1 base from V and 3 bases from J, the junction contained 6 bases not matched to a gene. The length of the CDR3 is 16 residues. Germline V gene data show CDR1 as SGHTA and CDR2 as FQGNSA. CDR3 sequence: CASSLEGAGGKETQYF. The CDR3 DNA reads TGTGCCAGCAGCTTAGAGGGAGCGGGGGGAAAAGAGACCCAGTACTTC.

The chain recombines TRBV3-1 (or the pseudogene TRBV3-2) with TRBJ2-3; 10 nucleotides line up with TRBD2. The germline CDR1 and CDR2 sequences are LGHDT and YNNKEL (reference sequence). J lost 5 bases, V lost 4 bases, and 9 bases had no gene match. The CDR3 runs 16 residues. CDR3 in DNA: TGTGCCAGCAGCCCCCGGAGCGGGGGGGGACAAGATACGCAGTATTTT. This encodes CASSPRSGGGQDTQYF.

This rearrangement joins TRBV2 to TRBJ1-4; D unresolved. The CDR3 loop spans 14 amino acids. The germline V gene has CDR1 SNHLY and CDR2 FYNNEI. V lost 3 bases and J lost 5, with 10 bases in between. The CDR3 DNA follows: TGTGCCAGCAGTGACAGATCCGTCAATGAAAAACTGTTTTTT. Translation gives CASSDRSVNEKLFF.

The CDR3: CASSLIGGPHMNTEAFF. In nucleotides, the CDR3 is TGTGCCAGCAGTTTGATCGGAGGCCCCCACATGAACACTGAAGCTTTCTTT. The V and J genes are TRBV27 and TRBJ1-1; D call uncertain. Trimming took off 3 bases at V and 0 bases at J, with 17 bases between the two ends. Germline V lookup: CDR1 MNHEY, CDR2 SMNVEV (reference sequence). This CDR3 is built from 17 residues.

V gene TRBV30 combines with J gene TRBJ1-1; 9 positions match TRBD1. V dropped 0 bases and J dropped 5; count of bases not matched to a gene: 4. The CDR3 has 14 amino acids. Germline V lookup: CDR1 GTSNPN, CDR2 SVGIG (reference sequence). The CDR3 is CAWSVQTGGTEAFF. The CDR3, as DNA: TGTGCCTGGAGTGTACAGACAGGGGGGACTGAAGCTTTCTTT.

CDR3 protein: CASSTRNSPLHF. The DNA of the CDR3 is TGTGCCAGCAGTACCCGTAATTCACCCCTCCACTTT. The gene calls are TRBV6-5 and TRBJ1-6; D is unclear. CDR1 and CDR2 from the germline V gene are MNHEY and SVGAGI. V was clipped by 5 bases and J by 6 bases, with 5 bases between them. This CDR3 is 12 amino acids long.

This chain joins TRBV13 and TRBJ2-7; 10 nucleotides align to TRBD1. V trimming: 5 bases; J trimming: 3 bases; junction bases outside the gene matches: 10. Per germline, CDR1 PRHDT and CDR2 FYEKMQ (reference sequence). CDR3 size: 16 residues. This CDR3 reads CASSKTGTGVSYEQYF. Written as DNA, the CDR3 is TGTGCCAGCAGCAAGACCGGGACAGGGGTAAGCTACGAGCAGTACTTC. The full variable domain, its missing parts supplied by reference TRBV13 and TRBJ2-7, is AAGVIQSPRHLIKEKRETATLKCYPIPRHDTVYWYQQGPGQDPQFLISFYEKMQSDKGSIPDRFSAQQFSDYHSELNMSSLELGDSALYFCASSKTGTGVSYEQYFGPGTRLTVT.

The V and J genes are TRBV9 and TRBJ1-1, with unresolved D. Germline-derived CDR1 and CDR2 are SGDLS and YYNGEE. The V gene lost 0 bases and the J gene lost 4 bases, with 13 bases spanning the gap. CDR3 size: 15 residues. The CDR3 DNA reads TGTGCCAGCAGCGTAGCTATGGCGCCCCTCACTGAAGCTTTCTTT. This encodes CASSVAMAPLTEAFF.